This is a list of T cell receptor beta chains from one sample in a study of blood T cell repertoires in COVID-19. Clones were sequenced by immunoSEQ multiplex PCR, and TCRdb holds only the in-frame ones, with some missing. There are fewer than 300,000 clones in the sample; less than 85% occur only once, and around 2.9% lies in the top ten. The source material was peripheral blood. The receptors were sampled from a woman aged 18 to 35 with acute or convalescent COVID-19. Both conserved end residues are part of each CDR3. A D gene is named only where the DNA matches it firmly. Rows may omit the clone size; those that give it use once, few, many or a size class.

J	D	size	V	CDR3	DNA
TRBJ2-7	TRBD2	.	TRBV27	CASSRTSGSKKNYEQYF	TGTGCCAGCAGCCGTACTAGCGGAAGCAAGAAGAATTACGAGCAGTACTTC
TRBJ2-3	TRBD2	.	TRBV6-2/TRBV6-3	CASSYNSGRAAYF	TGTGCCAGCAGTTATAATAGCGGGAGGGCCGCGTATTTT
TRBJ2-3	TRBD2	.	TRBV14	CASSPMREGTDTQYF	TGTGCCAGCAGCCCAATGAGGGAGGGAACAGATACGCAGTATTTT
TRBJ1-2	.	.	TRBV7-9	CASSFEGSGYTF	TGTGCCAGCAGTTTTGAAGGGAGTGGCTACACCTTC
TRBJ2-7	.	.	TRBV11-1	CASSYRSGPYEQYF	TGTGCCAGCAGCTACCGAAGCGGGCCCTACGAGCAGTACTTC
TRBJ1-6	.	.	TRBV6-5	CASSVTGYNSPLHF	TGTGCCAGCAGCGTGACAGGCTATAATTCACCCCTCCACTTT
TRBJ1-2	.	.	TRBV6-5	CASSYSAISGFGYTF	TGTGCCAGCAGTTACTCGGCGATATCGGGTTTTGGCTACACCTTC
TRBJ2-5	TRBD1	.	TRBV7-2	CASSLLGQGARETQYF	TGTGCCAGCAGCTTACTGGGACAGGGGGCTCGGGAGACCCAGTACTTC
TRBJ1-5	.	.	TRBV29-1	CSVSYSSNQPQHF	TGCAGCGTTTCTTACAGTAGCAATCAGCCCCAGCATTTT
TRBJ2-3	TRBD2	.	TRBV3-1/TRBV3-2	CASSQDLAGVDTDTQYF	TGTGCCAGCAGCCAAGATCTAGCGGGAGTGGATACAGATACGCAGTATTTT
TRBJ1-2	.	.	TRBV30	CAWSVGRAFSGYTF	TGTGCCTGGAGTGTCGGCAGGGCGTTTAGCGGCTACACCTTC
TRBJ2-7	TRBD1	many	TRBV27	CASSHGTGNEQYF	TGTGCCAGCAGCCACGGGACAGGGAACGAGCAGTACTTC
TRBJ2-1	TRBD2	.	TRBV10-2	CASRVAGPYNEQFF	TGCGCCAGCAGGGTAGCGGGTCCGTACAATGAGCAGTTCTTC
TRBJ2-3	TRBD2	.	TRBV10-3	CATEPGLGTDTQYF	TGTGCCACCGAGCCGGGACTAGGAACAGATACGCAGTATTTT
TRBJ2-7	TRBD2	.	TRBV7-2	CASRKAGAVYEQYF	TGTGCCAGCAGAAAAGCGGGAGCGGTCTACGAGCAGTACTTC
TRBJ2-7	.	.	TRBV5-1	CASSLQGNEQYF	TGCGCCAGCAGCTTGCAGGGTAACGAGCAGTACTTC
TRBJ2-1	TRBD2	.	TRBV5-1	CASSWPDRGVLNEQFF	TGCGCCAGCAGCTGGCCCGACCGGGGGGTGTTAAATGAGCAGTTCTTC
TRBJ1-1	.	.	TRBV2	CASRRGGSAEAFF	TGTGCCAGCAGAAGGGGGGGGAGTGCTGAAGCTTTCTTT
TRBJ2-7	.	.	TRBV5-4	CASSLAAGDISYEQYF	TGTGCCAGCAGCTTGGCCGCGGGGGACATCTCCTACGAGCAGTACTTC
TRBJ2-7	TRBD1	.	TRBV6-2/TRBV6-3	CASSYSGTGFDEQYF	TGTGCCAGCAGTTACTCAGGGACAGGGTTCGACGAGCAGTACTTC
TRBJ1-1	.	.	TRBV19	CASSEYRVNTEAFF	TGTGCCAGTAGTGAATACAGGGTAAACACTGAAGCTTTCTTT
TRBJ2-7	TRBD2	.	TRBV6-1	CASSEALAGAGEQYF	TGTGCCAGCAGTGAAGCACTAGCGGGAGCTGGCGAGCAGTACTTC
TRBJ2-2	.	.	TRBV7-2	CASSLGLNTGELFF	TGTGCCAGCAGCTTAGGCCTAAACACCGGGGAGCTGTTTTTT
TRBJ2-1	TRBD2	.	TRBV19	CASTPLAGSYNEQFF	TGTGCCAGTACACCACTAGCGGGATCCTACAATGAGCAGTTCTTC
TRBJ2-7	.	.	TRBV6-5	CASSLDRRYEQYF	TGTGCCAGCAGCTTAGACAGGAGGTACGAGCAGTACTTC
TRBJ2-7	TRBD2	.	TRBV7-2	CASSPGLAGYEQYF	TGTGCCAGCAGCCCGGGACTAGCGGGCTACGAGCAGTACTTC
TRBJ1-1	TRBD1	.	TRBV4-3	CASSQSYRGFTEAFF	TGCGCCAGCAGCCAATCTTACAGGGGATTCACTGAAGCTTTCTTT
TRBJ1-1	TRBD1	.	TRBV5-1	CASSFGQGAKNTEAFF	TGCGCCAGCAGCTTTGGACAGGGTGCTAAGAACACTGAAGCTTTCTTT
TRBJ1-2	.	.	TRBV2	CASSGQTNYGYTF	TGTGCCAGCAGTGGGCAGACAAACTATGGCTACACCTTC
TRBJ1-1	.	.	TRBV11-2	CASSLRGKSTEAFF	TGTGCCAGCAGCTTACGAGGCAAGTCCACTGAAGCTTTCTTT
TRBJ2-3	.	few	TRBV9	CASSVANSDTQYF	TGTGCCAGCAGCGTAGCAAACTCAGATACGCAGTATTTT
TRBJ2-7	.	.	TRBV2	CASSVVGVLDEQYF	TGTGCCAGCAGTGTCGTCGGGGTTCTGGACGAGCAGTACTTC
TRBJ2-5	.	.	TRBV15	CATSPRGLAYQETQYF	TGTGCCACCAGCCCCCGAGGGCTCGCCTATCAAGAGACCCAGTACTTC
TRBJ2-1	TRBD2	.	TRBV28	CASSLGGGRANEQFF	TGTGCCAGCAGTTTGGGCGGCGGGAGGGCAAATGAGCAGTTCTTC
TRBJ1-2	TRBD1	.	TRBV11-2	CASSVDRGDNYGYTF	TGTGCCAGCAGCGTAGACAGGGGGGACAACTATGGCTACACCTTC
TRBJ2-7	.	few	TRBV2	CASSEEGVRYEQYF	TGTGCCAGCAGTGAAGAAGGGGTTCGCTACGAGCAGTACTTC
TRBJ1-1	.	.	TRBV11-3	CASSLGPGSTEAFF	TGTGCCAGCAGCTTAGGGCCGGGGAGCACTGAAGCTTTCTTT
TRBJ2-7	TRBD1	.	TRBV3-1/TRBV3-2	CASSHMGQTIDEQYF	TGTGCCAGCAGCCACATGGGACAGACTATCGACGAGCAGTACTTC
TRBJ2-7	.	once	TRBV7-2	CASSVGGGLGSYEQYF	TGTGCCAGCAGCGTGGGTGGGGGCTTGGGCTCCTACGAGCAGTACTTC
TRBJ2-1	.	.	TRBV6-4	CASSAARTGEQFF	TGTGCCAGCAGTGCGGCTAGAACTGGTGAGCAGTTCTTC
TRBJ2-3	TRBD1	.	TRBV2	CASSRDRVPSDTQYF	TGTGCCAGCAGTCGGGACAGGGTCCCTTCAGATACGCAGTATTTT
TRBJ2-3	.	.	TRBV29-1	CSSKRPTRGGLTDTQYF	TGCAGCTCGAAAAGACCAACTAGGGGGGGGCTCACAGATACGCAGTATTTT
TRBJ1-6	.	.	TRBV7-3	CASSLHSDNSPLHF	TGTGCCAGCAGCTTACATAGCGATAATTCACCCCTCCACTTT
TRBJ2-1	TRBD2	.	TRBV27	CASKGLAVYNEQFF	TGTGCCAGCAAGGGACTAGCGGTCTACAATGAGCAGTTCTTC
TRBJ2-1	.	.	TRBV5-1	CASSLSSTDFEQFF	TGCGCCAGCAGCTTATCTAGTACGGATTTTGAGCAGTTCTTC
TRBJ2-7	.	.	TRBV25-1	CASTGAFGQYF	TGTGCCAGCACAGGGGCCTTTGGGCAGTACTTC
TRBJ2-1	TRBD2	.	TRBV5-8	CASSLDSGSFVYNEQFF	TGTGCCAGCAGCTTGGATAGCGGGAGTTTTGTTTACAATGAGCAGTTCTTC
TRBJ2-3	TRBD2	.	TRBV19	CASTKGLAGATDTQYF	TGTGCCAGTACCAAGGGACTAGCGGGAGCCACAGATACGCAGTATTTT
TRBJ1-2	TRBD1	.	TRBV5-1	CASSFRGGPGYTF	TGCGCCAGCAGCTTTCGAGGGGGCCCAGGCTACACCTTC
TRBJ2-3	TRBD2	.	TRBV5-1	CASSVGLAETDTQYF	TGCGCCAGCAGCGTGGGACTAGCGGAGACAGATACGCAGTATTTT
TRBJ1-1	.	.	TRBV6-2/TRBV6-3	CASSYGASAAFF	TGTGCCAGCAGTTATGGGGCGTCGGCGGCTTTCTTT
TRBJ1-6	.	.	TRBV6-6	CASSYSQGLNSPLHF	TGTGCCAGCAGTTACTCACAGGGCCTTAATTCACCCCTCCACTTT
TRBJ1-1	.	.	TRBV24-1	CATSTTGTEAFF	TGTGCCACCAGCACCACGGGGACTGAAGCTTTCTTT
TRBJ2-5	TRBD2	.	TRBV11-2	CASSFGASGIYQETQYF	TGTGCCAGCAGCTTCGGTGCTAGCGGGATCTACCAAGAGACCCAGTACTTC
TRBJ2-7	TRBD1	.	TRBV28	CASSFPGQSFYEQYF	TGTGCCAGCAGTTTCCCGGGACAGAGTTTCTACGAGCAGTACTTC